Listed here are 26 T cell receptor beta chains from one sample, sequenced in a study of response to subunit inactivated influenza vaccine. TCRdb ran MiXCR on the RT-PCR reads and lists one entry per CDR3 protein. The sample includes 500,000 to 600,000 distinct CDR3 sequences, more than 15% of them seen just once. The sequencing used CD4+ T cells sorted from PBMCs, collected about 24 months after vaccination. Receptors were obtained from a man between 50 and 70 years old who received an inactivated influenza vaccine.

This clonotype was detected only a few times. This rearrangement joins TRBV20-1 to TRBJ2-7; the match to TRBD1 covers 7 bases. J was trimmed by 1 base and V by 3 bases; bases with no gene match: 3. The CDR3 totals 13 residues. CDR1 DFQATT and CDR2 SNEGSKA come from the germline V gene (reference sequence). DNA for the CDR3: TGCAGTGCTAGGACAGGGAGATCCTACGAGCAGTACTTC. It yields the protein CSARTGRSYEQYF.

The rearrangement links TRBV24-1 to TRBJ2-1; weak D call: TRBD2 (5 bases). Germline V gives CDR1 KGHDR, CDR2 SFDVKD. This CDR3 is built from 13 residues. V was pared by 5 bases and J by 2 bases, with 6 bases between. CDR3 bases: TGTGCCACCAGTGGGGAGACCTACAATGAGCAGTTCTTC. This sequence encodes CATSGETYNEQFF.

This sequence joins TRBV28 and TRBJ2-3; 14 nucleotides line up with TRBD2. Germline lookup yields CDR1 MDHEN and CDR2 SYDVKM. This CDR3 is built from 19 residues. V lost 2 bases to trimming and J lost 5 bases; unmatched junction nucleotides: 12. CDR3 in amino acids: CASSLHAGTSGRWGDTQYF. The CDR3 DNA reads TGTGCCAGCAGTTTACATGCTGGGACTAGCGGGAGATGGGGAGATACGCAGTATTTT.

V is TRBV5-1 and J is TRBJ2-7; D remains unclear. CDR1 SGHRS and CDR2 YFSETQ come from the germline V gene. V lost 1 base, J lost 2 bases, and 7 bases lay in between. CDR3 length: 13 residues. The CDR3 coding sequence is TGCGCCAGCAGCTTGAGGCAGGCCTACGAGCAGTACTTC. Its translation: CASSLRQAYEQYF.

The chain is built from TRBV14 and TRBJ2-2; D uncertain. The CDR3 has 14 residues. Germline-derived CDR1 and CDR2 are SGHDN and FVKESK. V was cut by 1 base and J by 6 bases, with 9 bases left in between. The CDR3 region has the DNA TGTGCCAGCAGCCAAGGATCCGGTCCCGGGGAGCTGTTTTTT. As protein: CASSQGSGPGELFF.

This clonotype was counted between two and nine times. V gene TRBV5-1 combines with J gene TRBJ1-1, with D maybe TRBD1 (6 bases). Looked up from germline, CDR1 is SGHRS and CDR2 is YFSETQ. The CDR3 is 14 amino acids. Trimming cost V 6 bases and J 6 bases, with 18 bases left between them. The CDR3 DNA follows: TGCGCCAGCACGGAGGGCAGCGGGGGCTCTGAAGCTTTCTTT. This encodes CASTEGSGGSEAFF.

This clonotype was seen a single time. The chain employs TRBV27 and TRBJ2-1; 11 bases agree with TRBD2. With V trimmed by 2 bases and J by 4 bases, 7 bases remained unmatched. The CDR3 runs to 17 residues. Per germline, CDR1 MNHEY and CDR2 SMNVEV (reference sequence). This chain's CDR3 is CASSLKSGTSGYNEQFF. In DNA, the CDR3 is TGTGCCAGCAGTTTAAAGTCCGGGACTAGCGGATACAATGAGCAGTTCTTC.

This clonotype was recorded at least ten times. This sequence joins TRBV7-2 and TRBJ1-1; D is possibly TRBD1 (5 bases). CDR1 is SGHTA, CDR2 FQGNSA, per germline. Deletions cut 1 base from V and 9 bases from J, with 12 bases between. This CDR3 contains 13 residues. CDR3 nucleotides: TGTGCCAGCAGCTTAGATGGGTCAGGGAAAGCTTTCTTT. It is translated as CASSLDGSGKAFF.

This clonotype was seen a handful of times. This chain joins TRBV5-1 and TRBJ1-1; 9 nucleotides agree with TRBD1. Trimming took 2 bases from V and 5 from J; bases not matched to a gene: 7. The CDR3 length is 15 residues. Germline assignment: CDR1 SGHRS and CDR2 YFSETQ. The CDR3 DNA reads as TGCGCCAGCAGCTTCACCGGGACAGGGAGGACTGAAGCTTTCTTT. This translates into CASSFTGTGRTEAFF.

This clonotype was seen just once. V usage is TRBV6-1 and J usage is TRBJ1-3; D is undetermined. From germline, CDR1 is MNHNS and CDR2 SASEGT. V lost 6 bases, J lost 1 base, and 10 bases lay in between. The CDR3 runs 14 residues. CDR3: CASRRELSGNTIYF. The CDR3 bases are TGTGCCAGCAGAAGGGAGTTATCTGGAAACACCATATATTTT.

The rearrangement links TRBV19 to TRBJ2-1; 11 bases are a match to TRBD2. The CDR3 has 16 amino acids. The germline V gene has CDR1 LNHDA and CDR2 SQIVND (reference sequence). The ends lost 3 bases at V and 9 bases at J; junction bases unmatched: 10. The CDR3 bases are TGTGCCAGTAGTATTTTTATGGCTAGCGGGAGGACTGAGCAGTTCTTC. This codes for CASSIFMASGRTEQFF.

A few counts support this clonotype. J is TRBJ2-1 and V is TRBV6-2 or TRBV6-3; 13 nucleotides match TRBD2. The CDR3 totals 15 residues. The V and J ends lost 5 bases and 7 bases, in that order; junction bases with no gene match: 5. CDR1 and CDR2 from the germline V gene are MNHEY and SVGEGT. The DNA of the CDR3 is TGTGCCAGCAGTAGGACTAGCGGGAGTTTAAATGAGCAGTTCTTC. The encoded protein is CASSRTSGSLNEQFF.

This clonotype showed up just a few times. The chain uses TRBV4-2 and TRBJ2-5; TRBD2 matches at 8 bases. Looked up from germline, CDR1 is LGHNA and CDR2 is YNFKEQ. The CDR3 has 16 residues. Unmatched junction bases numbered 5, after V lost 1 base and J lost 1 base. The CDR3 loop reads CASSQVGGGSQETQYF. In nucleotides, the CDR3 is TGTGCCAGCAGCCAAGTTGGCGGGGGGAGCCAAGAGACCCAGTACTTC.

This clonotype was seen a few times. The chain couples TRBV24-1 to TRBJ2-3; TRBD2 matches at 11 bases. Germline CDR1 and CDR2: KGHDR and SFDVKD. The CDR3 extends over 16 amino acids. J gave up 2 bases and V 3 bases, and 3 bases lay outside the gene matches. CDR3 sequence: CATSDPGLADTDTQYF. The CDR3 DNA follows: TGTGCCACCAGTGATCCGGGACTAGCGGACACAGATACGCAGTATTTT.

This clonotype was seen only a few times. The rearrangement links TRBV29-1 to TRBJ2-7; no clear D. V lost 5 bases and J 5 bases, leaving 10 bases between the germline ends. Germline CDR1 and CDR2: SQVTM and ANQGSEA. This CDR3 region has 11 residues. DNA of the CDR3: TGCAGCGTTAGAGGTGTGAACGAGCAGTACTTC. It encodes CSVRGVNEQYF.

In this sample, this clonotype turned up many times. This sequence joins TRBV18 and TRBJ2-4; D may be TRBD2 (5 bases). CDR3 size: 18 residues. V was pared by 3 bases and J by 1 base, with 19 bases between. The germline gives CDR1 KGHSH, CDR2 LQKENI. This chain's CDR3 is CASSPGSAQDMAKNIQYF. CDR3 nucleotides: TGTGCCAGCTCACCGGGGAGCGCGCAGGATATGGCCAAAAACATTCAGTACTTC.

This sequence joins TRBV4-3 and TRBJ2-5; possible D gene TRBD2, 6 bases. Per the germline V gene, CDR1 is LGHNA and CDR2 is YSLEER. The CDR3 covers 15 residues. V lost 0 bases and J 2 bases, leaving 10 bases between the germline ends. This CDR3 reads CASSQDFGLQETQYF. The CDR3 coding sequence is TGCGCCAGCAGCCAAGATTTCGGACTACAAGAGACCCAGTACTTC.

This clonotype was counted between two and nine times. The chain joins TRBV10-3 to TRBJ2-1; 8 bases map to TRBD2. From germline, CDR1 is ENHRY and CDR2 SYGVKD. CDR3 size: 14 residues. The V segment lost 11 bases and the J segment 9 bases; nucleotides outside the gene matches: 15. In DNA, the CDR3 is TGTGCCGTAGTAGCGGGACTGGGGCAAGGTGAGCAGTTCTTC. It encodes CAVVAGLGQGEQFF.

A remark on this clonotype: This may stem from a read error, because a much larger clone lies one nucleotide away. The chain joins TRBV2 to TRBJ2-5, with 9 bases aligning to TRBD1. This CDR3 spans 16 amino acids. Germline values: CDR1 SNHLY, CDR2 FYNNEI. Trimming removed 7 bases from V and 6 bases from J; junction bases left unmatched: 15. CDR3 bases: TGTGCCAGCACCACAGACCATGGACAGGGGAGGAAGACCCAGTACTTC. It encodes CASTTDHGQGRKTQYF. Using reference TRBV2 and TRBJ2-5 for the parts outside the CDR3, the full variable domain is EPEVTQTPSHQVTQMGQEVILRCVPISNHLYFYWYRQILGQKVEFLVSFYNNEISEKSEIFDDQFSVERPDGSNFTLKIRSTKLEDSAMYFCASTTDHGQGRKTQYFGPGTRLLVL.

A word on this clonotype: One junction end disagrees with the germline gene, perhaps due to a read error. The rearrangement links TRBV7-8 to TRBJ2-7, with no clear D. The CDR3 has 13 amino acids. Looked up from germline, CDR1 is SGHVS and CDR2 is FQNEAQ. CDR3: CASSLISADDQYF. CDR3 DNA sequence: TGTGCCAGCAGCTTAATATCCGCGGACGATCAGTACTTC.

V usage is TRBV7-2 and J usage is TRBJ2-3; TRBD1 aligns across 9 bases. The junction had 5 bases not matched to a gene; V was cut back by 7 bases and J by 0 bases. This CDR3 spans 15 amino acids. Germline CDR1 and CDR2: SGHTA and FQGNSA. The CDR3 DNA is TGTGCCAGCAAGAGGACAGGGGCGAGCACAGATACGCAGTATTTT. Its protein product is CASKRTGASTDTQYF.

This chain's CDR3 is CASSLIGGTEETQYF. CDR3 nucleotide sequence: TGCGCCAGCAGCCTCATCGGCGGGACAGAAGAGACCCAGTACTTC. This chain connects TRBV5-1 to TRBJ2-5, with TRBD1 as a possible D gene (7 bases). CDR1 is SGHRS, CDR2 YFSETQ, per germline. V was trimmed by 4 bases and J by 3 bases, leaving 16 bases between them. The CDR3 runs 15 residues. The complete variable domain, with remaining parts taken from reference TRBV5-1 and TRBJ2-5, reads KAGVTQTPRYLIKTRGQQVTLSCSPISGHRSVSWYQQTPGQGLQFLFEYFSETQRNKGNFPGRFSGRQFSNSRSEMNVSTLELGDSALYLCASSLIGGTEETQYFGPGTRLLVL.

This clonotype turned up a few times. The chain carries TRBV7-2 and TRBJ2-3; weak D call: TRBD2 (5 bases). Trimming took 3 bases from V and 11 from J, leaving 15 bases between them. This CDR3 has 13 residues. CDR1 is SGHTA and CDR2 is FQGNSA in the germline V gene. CDR3 coding DNA: TGTGCCAGCAGCTTTGCCGACGGACTTAGGCAGTATTTT. It encodes CASSFADGLRQYF.

V gene TRBV10-3 combines with J gene TRBJ1-4, with 11 bases lining up with TRBD1. From germline, CDR1 is ENHRY and CDR2 SYGVKD. This CDR3 comprises 17 residues. J lost 4 bases, V lost 10 bases, and 14 bases had no gene match. The CDR3 region is CATSLFGTGGLNEKLFF. The CDR3 nucleotides read TGTGCCACCAGCCTTTTTGGGACAGGGGGACTTAATGAAAAACTGTTTTTT.

The table lists this clonotype with a few counts. The chain couples TRBV24-1 to TRBJ1-2; D perhaps matches TRBD1 (5 bases). Germline CDR1 KGHDR, CDR2 SFDVKD. The V end was cut by 5 bases, the J end by 8 bases, with 17 bases between. The CDR3 consists of 14 residues. CDR3 amino acids: CATSGSGIRRGYTF. As DNA, the CDR3 is TGTGCCACCAGTGGATCAGGGATTCGACGGGGCTACACCTTC.

The chain recombines TRBV20-1 with TRBJ1-2; 7 nucleotides match TRBD1. Germline V gene sequence: CDR1 DFQATT, CDR2 SNEGSKA (reference sequence). This CDR3 has 13 amino acids. Trimming took 2 bases from V and 8 from J; bases not matched to a gene: 8. For the CDR3, the DNA is TGCAGTGCTAGAACCACAGGGGTGGGCGGCTACACCTTC. Amino acid sequence: CSARTTGVGGYTF.